This T cell receptor beta chain emerged from a study of T-cell memory formation after mild COVID-19. As for the study in general: Among the donors, TCR clusters were largely specific to each donor.

The CDR3 is 16 amino acids. Germline CDR1 is SGDLS and CDR2 is YYNGEE. With V trimmed by 1 base and J by 5 bases, 8 bases remained unmatched. This clonotype was seen a few times. TCRdb called the 5' RACE reads again in MiXCR, with one record for every CDR3 protein. The sample has roughly 310,000 distinct CDR3 sequences; about 16% are singletons. The chain recombines TRBV9 with TRBJ2-2; 7 nucleotides align to TRBD1. The source material was PBMCs or a T cell subset sorted from them (not recorded which). The TCR comes from a man aged 18 to 35 who had mild COVID-19 (a few samples of this study predate the infection). Cell type and time point are not known. CDR3 coding DNA: TGTGCCAGCAGCGTAATTGAGACAGGGTCGACCGGGGAGCTGTTTTTT. This translates into CASSVIETGSTGELFF.